The clone carrying this T cell receptor (beta chain) was recorded a few times. The sample comes from a study of PD-1 blockade in mismatch repair-deficient tumors. The method was immunoSEQ multiplex PCR; TCRdb's version includes in-frame clones alone and lacks a portion of them. The sample includes under 150,000 clones, roughly 90% of them seen just once. The CDR3 is 16 residues long. CDR1 and CDR2 from the germline V gene are ENHRY and SYGVKD. With 3 bases clipped from V and 7 bases from J, the junction kept 10 bases outside the gene matches. The starting material was peripheral blood, obtained approximately 72 weeks after starting pembrolizumab. The clonotype comes from an adult with mismatch repair-deficient cancer. The genes are TRBV10-3 and TRBJ2-1, with TRBD2 matching 9 bases. CDR3 amino acids: CAISDGGGRAGNEQFF. The CDR3 bases are TGTGCCATCAGTGATGGGGGCGGGAGGGCAGGTAATGAGCAGTTCTTC.